A single T cell receptor beta chain is shown here with its context. Its antigen is not known. CD8 cells classed as naive were CD45RO-negative and positively selected for CCR7, excluding terminally differentiated effector memory CD45RA+ cells. Donors comprised only Caucasian adults living in Nashville, Tennessee. The junction had 4 bases not matched to a gene; V was cut back by 2 bases and J by 5 bases. The CDR3 covers 14 residues. Germline CDR1 MDHEN, CDR2 SYDVKM. This entry belongs to a study of shared clonotypes between healthy human individuals. Study overall: For every donor, three CD4 naive, three CD4 memory, two CD8 naive and one CD8 memory plates were used. Findings and limits, study-wide: Non-shared clonotypes had lower generation probabilities than clonotypes shared by all four sorted-subset donors. Inspection by rarefaction showed sorted-subset sequencing to be incomplete despite large depth.

Here immunoSEQ multiplex PCR was the method, and the copy in TCRdb shows in-frame clones only, minus some. The table lists about 2 million clones, about 95% of them singletons, with roughly 1% in the top ten. Input material: naive CD8+ T cells sorted from blood. This clonotype originated in a man aged 18 to 29 in good health. The chain recombines TRBV28 with TRBJ2-5; TRBD1 agrees at 8 bases. DNA for the CDR3: TGTGCCAGCAGTTTAAGCAGGGGGCTGGAGACCCAGTACTTC. Translating gives CASSLSRGLETQYF.